This T cell receptor (beta chain) was sequenced in a study of T-cell reconstitution after alpha-beta-depleted transplantation in children. This CDR3 contains 13 residues. Germline CDR1 reads SGHRS; CDR2 reads YFSETQ. V lost 0 bases, J lost 6 bases, and 9 bases lay in between. This clonotype was seen a handful of times. Its antigen is unknown. Study-wide points: Two months or so post-transplant, alpha-beta T cells reportedly derived from several hundred expanded graft clones. Newly made T cells mostly supplied T-cell counts and diversity one year after transplant. Surviving recipient cells, namely T cells and thymic progenitors, were the source of high day-60 TCRbeta diversity in some patients.

Preparation of the TCRbeta library used unique molecular identifiers. TCRdb reprocessed the PCR reads with MiXCR, giving one entry per CDR3 protein. The table lists around 490,000 distinct CDR3 sequences, about an eighth of them singletons. The sequence was collected from a female patient aged 2-10 years who had a stem cell transplant for aplastic anemia, so the T cells may come from the graft donor. V is TRBV5-1 and J is TRBJ1-1; D is possibly TRBD1 (6 bases). Sample: PBMCs, mostly from graft donor cells, taken 180 days after TCRalphabeta/CD19-depleted stem cell transplant. CDR3 region: CASSLGDTPEAFF. DNA for the CDR3: TGCGCCAGCAGCTTGGGGGACACCCCTGAAGCTTTCTTT.